The 5 T cell receptor beta chains below were found in one sample sequenced in a study of T cell changes during pregnancy in multiple sclerosis. Profiled with immunoSEQ multiplex PCR; TCRdb holds only in-frame clones, not every one. Of 39,000 or so clones listed, about 94% were seen once; the top ten hold roughly 7.4%. The specimen was CD8+ T cells from peripheral blood mononuclear cells, collected in the third trimester of pregnancy. These receptors all stem from a female donor with multiple sclerosis, enrolled in a pregnancy study.

The chain joins TRBV7-8 to TRBJ2-7; D might be TRBD2 (6 bases). This CDR3 is built from 14 residues. CDR1 and CDR2 from the germline V gene are SGHVS and FQNEAQ. The V and J ends lost 2 bases and 6 bases respectively, with 14 bases between them. CDR3 residues: CASSLNLGLTEQYF. CDR3 nucleotides: TGTGCCAGCAGCTTAAACCTGGGACTGACCGAGCAGTACTTC.

This chain joins TRBV7-9 and TRBJ1-5; D remains unclear. Between the trimmed V and J ends, which lost 5 bases and 0 bases, there was a span of 8 bases. The length of the CDR3 is 14 residues. CDR1 SEHNR and CDR2 FQNEAQ come from the germline V gene (reference sequence). The CDR3 sequence: CASSPGISNQPQHF. The CDR3 nucleotides read TGTGCCAGCAGCCCGGGGATTAGCAATCAGCCCCAGCATTTT.

Only a few counts were recorded for this clone. This sequence joins TRBV7-3 and TRBJ1-2; tentative D call: TRBD1 (6 bases). V lost 5 bases and J lost 6, with 19 bases in between. Germline V gene data show CDR1 as SGHTA and CDR2 as FQGTGA. The CDR3 spans 15 residues. The CDR3 DNA reads TGTGCCAGCAGCCATCCGGGACAAAGTGCAGATGGCTACACCTTC. As protein: CASSHPGQSADGYTF.

This chain links TRBV5-6 with TRBJ2-5; 7 bases map to TRBD2. The V gene's germline CDR1 is SGHDT and CDR2 YYEEEE. The CDR3 covers 16 residues. The V segment lost 4 bases and the J segment 2 bases; nucleotides outside the gene matches: 11. Here the CDR3 DNA reads TGTGCCAGCAGCACATCTAGCGGAGGAACTCAAGAGACCCAGTACTTC. Translated: CASSTSSGGTQETQYF.

Worth noting for this clone: Other DNA sequences from this sample encode an identical CDR3 as well. This sequence joins TRBV19 and TRBJ2-7; D gene unclear. CDR1 LNHDA and CDR2 SQIVND come from the germline V gene (reference sequence). CDR3 length: 13 residues. Trimming removed 1 base from V and 2 bases from J, with 6 bases in between. The DNA of the CDR3 is TGTGCCAGTAGTATAGCATCGGCCTACGAGCAGTACTTC. This codes for CASSIASAYEQYF.